This T cell receptor (beta chain) was captured in a study of CXCR3-negative and CXCR3-positive naive CD8 T cells (dated by TCRdb to between 2017 and 2020). For the study in its entirety: Some 130 million TRB reads were obtained in total, roughly 1.5 +/- 0.3 million reads per library. Naive subsets from about five donors and memory cells from 3 donors were included in the TRBV-TRBJ cluster analysis. Diversity and physicochemical repertoire analyses were performed on around 10 donors pooled from two independent experiments.

TCRdb records NextSeq 550 as the sequencer. The Human TCR Profiling Kit (MiLaboratory) was used to make UMI-labeled 5' RACE TRB cDNA libraries. cDNA synthesis used the entire amount of extracted RNA, and PCR amplification then used the entire amount of cDNA produced. Libraries were prepared in parallel with an identical number of PCR cycles. In the original analysis: MIGEC and MiXCR extracted about 53,000 +/- 10,000 unique UMI-labeled TRB cDNA molecules per library, requiring at least two reads per UMI. An average of approximately 40,000 +/- 10,000 functional in-frame TRB CDR3 nucleotide clonotypes without stop codons was found per library. After downsampling to 5000 UMI-labeled TRB molecules per sample, diversity metrics, including normalized Shannon-Wiener and Chao1, were computed in VDJtools. Clonotype-size-weighted physicochemical properties of the central five CDR3 residues (interaction energy, strength, volume and Kidera factor 4) were computed in VDJtools. TCRdb reprocessed the reads, and each CDR3 protein sequence is entered once, without DNA. The V and J calls were not made by the authors but by TCRdb's processing. The table for this sample lists approximately 41,000 distinct CDR3 sequences. The ten largest clones capture roughly 10% of the sample.

For every CD8+ T cell subset, 300,000 cells were flow-sorted straight into RLT lysis buffer, and each subset was sorted in triplicate. Peripheral blood mononuclear cells were isolated from buffy coats by standard density gradient centrifugation. Total RNA was extracted from sorted cells with an RNeasy Mini Kit. Measured from the cysteine to the phenylalanine, the CDR3 is 19 residues long. No DNA sequence is on record. Comment on this clonotype: Its antigen is still unknown.

Overall results and qualifications from the work: TRBV-TRBJ usage was similar between naive CXCR3-negative and CXCR3-positive cells from the same donor, while memory cells showed distinct patterns. Because surface CD5, which is linked to self-reactivity in mice, was comparable between the naive subsets, TCR interaction strength was also inferred from the physicochemical properties of TRB CDR3s. Both naive subsets had comparably high repertoire diversity, while memory CD8+ T cells had much lower repertoire diversity. Freshly isolated PBMCs were used for most assays because CXCR3 expression went down partially after cryopreservation.

The chain joins TRBV12-3 or TRBV12-4 to TRBJ2-1; TCRdb lists TRBD1, though no DNA is available to test this call. The sequenced sample was memory CD8+ T cells from blood. The meaning of the sample's cell subset or site label: conventional CD8+ memory T cells (TMEM), sorted as controls. This clonotype was obtained from a human donor in good health. Some clones in this sample may be carry-over from other donors' samples. CDR3 region: CASAPSGTGVTSSYNEQFF.